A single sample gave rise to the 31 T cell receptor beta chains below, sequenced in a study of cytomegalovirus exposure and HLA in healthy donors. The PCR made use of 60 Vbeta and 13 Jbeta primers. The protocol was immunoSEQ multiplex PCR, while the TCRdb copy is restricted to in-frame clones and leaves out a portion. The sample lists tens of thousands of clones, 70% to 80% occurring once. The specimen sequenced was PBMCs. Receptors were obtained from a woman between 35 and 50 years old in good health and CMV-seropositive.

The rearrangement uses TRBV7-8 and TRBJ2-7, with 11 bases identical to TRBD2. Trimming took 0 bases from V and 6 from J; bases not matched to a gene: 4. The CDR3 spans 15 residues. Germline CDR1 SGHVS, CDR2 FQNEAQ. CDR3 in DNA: TGTGCCAGCAGCTTAGCGCTAGCGGGGGGATTCGAGCAGTACTTC. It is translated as CASSLALAGGFEQYF.

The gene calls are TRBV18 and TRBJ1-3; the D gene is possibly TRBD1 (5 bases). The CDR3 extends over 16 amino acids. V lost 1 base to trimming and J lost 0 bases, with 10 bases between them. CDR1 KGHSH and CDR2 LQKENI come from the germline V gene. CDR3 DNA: TGTGCCAGCTCACCACTGCAGGGTGACTCTGGAAACACCATATATTTT. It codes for CASSPLQGDSGNTIYF. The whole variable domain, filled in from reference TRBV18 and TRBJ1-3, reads NAGVMQNPRHLVRRRGQEARLRCSPMKGHSHVYWYRQLPEEGLKFMVYLQKENIIDESGMPKERFSAEFPKEGPSILRIQQVVRGDSAAYFCASSPLQGDSGNTIYFGEGSWLTVV.

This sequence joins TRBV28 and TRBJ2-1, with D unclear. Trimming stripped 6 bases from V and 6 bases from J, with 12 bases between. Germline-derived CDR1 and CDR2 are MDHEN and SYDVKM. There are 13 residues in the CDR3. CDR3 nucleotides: TGTGCCAGCAGCCTGCGTTATGGCAATGAGCAGTTCTTC. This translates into CASSLRYGNEQFF.

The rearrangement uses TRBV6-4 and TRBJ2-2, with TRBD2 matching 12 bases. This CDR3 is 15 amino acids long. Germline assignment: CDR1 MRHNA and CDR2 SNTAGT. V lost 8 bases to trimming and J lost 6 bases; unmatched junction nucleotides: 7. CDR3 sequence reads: CASGRLAGEAGELFF. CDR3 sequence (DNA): TGTGCCAGCGGGAGACTAGCGGGAGAGGCCGGGGAGCTGTTTTTT.

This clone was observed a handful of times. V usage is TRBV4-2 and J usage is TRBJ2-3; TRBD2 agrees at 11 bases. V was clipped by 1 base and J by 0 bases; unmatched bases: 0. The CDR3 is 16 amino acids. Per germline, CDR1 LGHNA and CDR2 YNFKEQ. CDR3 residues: CASSQVAGGSTDTQYF. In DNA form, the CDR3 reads TGTGCCAGCAGCCAAGTAGCGGGGGGGAGCACAGATACGCAGTATTTT.

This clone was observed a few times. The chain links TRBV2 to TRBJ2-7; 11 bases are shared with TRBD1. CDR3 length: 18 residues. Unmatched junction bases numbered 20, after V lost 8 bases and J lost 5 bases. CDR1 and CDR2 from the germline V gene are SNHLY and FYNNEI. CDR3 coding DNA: TGTGCCAGCCAGGTCAAAAGGGCGGACAGGGGGCGTTTGGACGAGCAGTACTTC. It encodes CASQVKRADRGRLDEQYF.

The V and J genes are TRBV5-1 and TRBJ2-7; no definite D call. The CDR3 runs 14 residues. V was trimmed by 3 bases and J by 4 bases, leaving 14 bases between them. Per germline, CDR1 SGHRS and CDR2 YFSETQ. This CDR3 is CASSSEYSLYEQYF. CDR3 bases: TGCGCCAGCAGCTCCGAGTACAGTTTATACGAGCAGTACTTC.

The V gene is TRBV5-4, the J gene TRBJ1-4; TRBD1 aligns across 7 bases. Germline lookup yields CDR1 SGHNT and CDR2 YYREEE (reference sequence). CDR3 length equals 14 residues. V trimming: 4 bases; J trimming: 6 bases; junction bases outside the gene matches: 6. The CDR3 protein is CASSLQGPDEKLFF. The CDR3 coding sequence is TGTGCCAGCAGCCTACAGGGGCCCGATGAAAAACTGTTTTTT.

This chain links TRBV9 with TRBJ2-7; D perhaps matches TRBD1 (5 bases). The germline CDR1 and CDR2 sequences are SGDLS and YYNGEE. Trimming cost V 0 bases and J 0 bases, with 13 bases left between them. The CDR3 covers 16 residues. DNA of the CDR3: TGTGCCAGCAGCGTAGCTTGGGGCGATGGCTCCTACGAGCAGTACTTC. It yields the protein CASSVAWGDGSYEQYF.

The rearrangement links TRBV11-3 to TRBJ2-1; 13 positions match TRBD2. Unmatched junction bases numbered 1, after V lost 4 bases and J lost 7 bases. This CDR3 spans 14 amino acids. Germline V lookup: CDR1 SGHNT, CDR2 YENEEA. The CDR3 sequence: CASSSGLAGNEQFF. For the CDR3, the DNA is TGTGCCAGCAGCTCGGGACTAGCGGGGAATGAGCAGTTCTTC.

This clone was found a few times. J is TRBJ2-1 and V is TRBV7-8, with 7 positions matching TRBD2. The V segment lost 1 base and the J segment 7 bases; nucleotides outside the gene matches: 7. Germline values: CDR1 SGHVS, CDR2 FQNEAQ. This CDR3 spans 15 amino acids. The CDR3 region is CASSLGGSRVNEQFF. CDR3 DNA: TGTGCCAGCAGCTTAGGCGGGAGTAGGGTTAATGAGCAGTTCTTC. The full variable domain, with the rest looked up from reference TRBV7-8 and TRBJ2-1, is GAGVSQSPRYKVAKRGQDVALRCDPISGHVSLFWYQQALGQGPEFLTYFQNEAQLDKSGLPSDRFFAERPEGSVSTLKIQRTQQEDSAVYLCASSLGGSRVNEQFFGPGTRLTVL.

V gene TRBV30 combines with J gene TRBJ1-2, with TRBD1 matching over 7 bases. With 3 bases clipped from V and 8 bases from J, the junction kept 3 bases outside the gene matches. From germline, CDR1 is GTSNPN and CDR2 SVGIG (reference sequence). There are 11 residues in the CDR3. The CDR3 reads CAWSTGVGYTF. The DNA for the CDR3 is TGTGCCTGGAGCACAGGGGTCGGCTACACCTTC.

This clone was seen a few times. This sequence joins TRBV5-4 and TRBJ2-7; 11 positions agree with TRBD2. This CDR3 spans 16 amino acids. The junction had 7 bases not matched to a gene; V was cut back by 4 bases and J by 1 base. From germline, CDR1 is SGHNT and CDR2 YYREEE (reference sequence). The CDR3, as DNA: TGTGCCAGCAGCCCCGGGGGACTAGCGGAATCCTACGAGCAGTACTTC. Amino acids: CASSPGGLAESYEQYF.

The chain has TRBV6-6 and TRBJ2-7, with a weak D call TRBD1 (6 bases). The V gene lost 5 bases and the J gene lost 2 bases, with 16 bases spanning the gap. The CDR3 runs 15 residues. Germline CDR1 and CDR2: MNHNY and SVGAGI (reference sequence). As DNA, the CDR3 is TGTGCCAGCAGTCAAACACAGGGAGCAGCCTACGAGCAGTACTTC. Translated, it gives CASSQTQGAAYEQYF.

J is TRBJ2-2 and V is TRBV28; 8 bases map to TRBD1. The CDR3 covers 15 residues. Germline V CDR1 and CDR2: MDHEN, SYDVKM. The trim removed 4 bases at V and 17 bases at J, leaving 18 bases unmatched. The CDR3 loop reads CASSSTVGTGQRGFF. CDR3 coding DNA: TGTGCCAGCAGTTCTACGGTTGGGACAGGTCAAAGAGGTTTTTTT.

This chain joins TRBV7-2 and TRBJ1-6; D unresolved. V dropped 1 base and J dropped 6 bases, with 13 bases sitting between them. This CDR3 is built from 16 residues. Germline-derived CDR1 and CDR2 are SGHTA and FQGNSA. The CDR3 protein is CASSLGHIVGNSPLHF. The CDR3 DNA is TGTGCCAGCAGCTTAGGACATATCGTCGGTAATTCACCCCTCCACTTT.

CDR3 DNA: TGTGCCAGCAGCCAAGGCACCACAGGGAACTATGGCTACACCTTC. Its translation is CASSQGTTGNYGYTF. The genes are TRBV4-2 and TRBJ1-2, with D maybe TRBD1 (6 bases). The CDR3 is 15 residues long. The germline V gene has CDR1 LGHNA and CDR2 YNFKEQ. The V gene lost 1 base and the J gene lost 2 bases, with 11 bases spanning the gap.

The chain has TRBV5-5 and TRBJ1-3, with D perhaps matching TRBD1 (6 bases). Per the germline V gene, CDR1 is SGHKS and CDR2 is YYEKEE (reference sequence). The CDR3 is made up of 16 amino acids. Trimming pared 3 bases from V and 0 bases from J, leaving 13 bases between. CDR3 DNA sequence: TGTGCCAGCAGCTCCGACAGGAGTTTCTCTGGAAACACCATATATTTT. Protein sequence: CASSSDRSFSGNTIYF. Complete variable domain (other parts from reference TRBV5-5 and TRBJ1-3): DAGVTQSPTHLIKTRGQQVTLRCSPISGHKSVSWYQQVLGQGPQFIFQYYEKEERGRGNFPDRFSARQFPNYSSELNVNALLLGDSALYLCASSSDRSFSGNTIYFGEGSWLTVV.

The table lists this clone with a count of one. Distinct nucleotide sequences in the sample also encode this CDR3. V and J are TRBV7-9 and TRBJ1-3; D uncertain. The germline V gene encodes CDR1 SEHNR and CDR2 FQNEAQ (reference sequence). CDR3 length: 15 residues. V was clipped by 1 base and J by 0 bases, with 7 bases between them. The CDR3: CASSLVSVSGNTIYF. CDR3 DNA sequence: TGTGCCAGCAGCTTAGTATCGGTCTCTGGAAACACCATATATTTT.

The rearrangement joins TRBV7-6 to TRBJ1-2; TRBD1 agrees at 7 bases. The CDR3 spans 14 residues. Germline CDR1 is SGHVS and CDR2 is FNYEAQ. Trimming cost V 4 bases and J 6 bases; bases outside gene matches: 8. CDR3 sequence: CASSSTGGGDGYTF. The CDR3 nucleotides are TGTGCCAGCAGCTCTACAGGAGGGGGCGATGGCTACACCTTC.

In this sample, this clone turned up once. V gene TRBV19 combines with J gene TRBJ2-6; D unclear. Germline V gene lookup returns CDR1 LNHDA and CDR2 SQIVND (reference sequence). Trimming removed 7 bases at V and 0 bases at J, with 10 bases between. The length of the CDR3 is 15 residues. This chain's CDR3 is CASNLVGSGANVLTF. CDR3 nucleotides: TGTGCCAGTAATCTCGTCGGCTCTGGGGCCAACGTCCTGACTTTC.

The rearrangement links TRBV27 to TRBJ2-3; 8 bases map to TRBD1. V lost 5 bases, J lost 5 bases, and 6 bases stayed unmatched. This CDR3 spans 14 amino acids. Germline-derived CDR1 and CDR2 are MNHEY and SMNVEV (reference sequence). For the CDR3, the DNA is TGTGCCAGCAGTCTGGACAGGGCTCGAGATACGCAGTATTTT. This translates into CASSLDRARDTQYF.

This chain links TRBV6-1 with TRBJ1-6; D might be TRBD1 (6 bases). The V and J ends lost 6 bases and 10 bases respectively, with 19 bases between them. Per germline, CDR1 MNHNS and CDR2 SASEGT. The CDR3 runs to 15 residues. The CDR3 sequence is CASSGKGVIGSPLHF. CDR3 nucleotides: TGTGCCAGCAGCGGGAAGGGGGTTATCGGCTCACCCCTCCACTTT.

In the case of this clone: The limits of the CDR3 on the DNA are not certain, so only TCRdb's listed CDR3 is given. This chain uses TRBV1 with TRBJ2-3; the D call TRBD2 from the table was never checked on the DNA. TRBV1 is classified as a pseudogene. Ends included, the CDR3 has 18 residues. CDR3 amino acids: CTSSQDFGSGARTDTQYF.

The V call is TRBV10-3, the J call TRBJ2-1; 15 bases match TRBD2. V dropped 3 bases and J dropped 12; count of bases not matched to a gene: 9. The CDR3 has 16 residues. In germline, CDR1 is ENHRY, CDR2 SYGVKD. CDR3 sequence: CAISEPGLAGGIVQFF. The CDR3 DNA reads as TGTGCCATCAGTGAACCGGGACTAGCGGGAGGAATTGTGCAGTTCTTC.

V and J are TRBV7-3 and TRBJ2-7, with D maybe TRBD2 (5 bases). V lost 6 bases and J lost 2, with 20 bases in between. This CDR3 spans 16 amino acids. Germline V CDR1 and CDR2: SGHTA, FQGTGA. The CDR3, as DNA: TGTGCCAGCAGACCGCTTTGGGGAGCCAACACCTACGAGCAGTACTTC. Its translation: CASRPLWGANTYEQYF.

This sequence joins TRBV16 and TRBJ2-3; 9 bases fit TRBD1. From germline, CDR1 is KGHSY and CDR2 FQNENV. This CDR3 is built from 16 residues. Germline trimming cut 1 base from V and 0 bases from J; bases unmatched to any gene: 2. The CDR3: CASSQFGTGSTDTQYF. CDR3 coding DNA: TGTGCCAGCAGCCAATTTGGGACAGGGAGCACAGATACGCAGTATTTT.

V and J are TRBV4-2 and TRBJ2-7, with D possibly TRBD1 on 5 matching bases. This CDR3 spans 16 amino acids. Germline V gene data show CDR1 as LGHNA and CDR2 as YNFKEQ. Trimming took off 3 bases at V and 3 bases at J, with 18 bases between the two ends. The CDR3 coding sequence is TGTGCCAGCAGCCAGGCCTCACAGGTGAAAGGCTACGAGCAGTACTTC. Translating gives CASSQASQVKGYEQYF.

The CDR3, as DNA: TGCGCCAGCAGCTTGGTTGTCCTAAACTCTGAAGCTTTCTTT. This sequence encodes CASSLVVLNSEAFF. V is TRBV5-1 and J is TRBJ1-1, with unresolved D. V lost 0 bases and J 6 bases, leaving 12 bases between the germline ends. The CDR3 sequence is 14 residues long. Germline CDR1 and CDR2: SGHRS and YFSETQ. Drawing the rest from reference TRBV5-1 and TRBJ1-1, the complete variable domain is KAGVTQTPRYLIKTRGQQVTLSCSPISGHRSVSWYQQTPGQGLQFLFEYFSETQRNKGNFPGRFSGRQFSNSRSEMNVSTLELGDSALYLCASSLVVLNSEAFFGQGTRLTVV.

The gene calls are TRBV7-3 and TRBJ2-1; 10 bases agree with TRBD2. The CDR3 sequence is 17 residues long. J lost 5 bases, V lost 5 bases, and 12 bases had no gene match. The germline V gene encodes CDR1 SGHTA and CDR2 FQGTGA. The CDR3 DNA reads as TGTGCCAGCAGCCCCCGCCCCCTAGCGGGAGTAAACAATGAGCAGTTCTTC. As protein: CASSPRPLAGVNNEQFF.

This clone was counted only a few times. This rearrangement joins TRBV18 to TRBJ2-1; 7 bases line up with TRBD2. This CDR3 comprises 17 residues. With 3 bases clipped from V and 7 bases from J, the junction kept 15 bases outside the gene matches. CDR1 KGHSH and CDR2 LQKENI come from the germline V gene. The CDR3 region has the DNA TGTGCCAGCTCACCTGGATCCGGCGGGAGTTTCCCAAATGAGCAGTTCTTC. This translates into CASSPGSGGSFPNEQFF. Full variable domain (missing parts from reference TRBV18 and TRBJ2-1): NAGVMQNPRHLVRRRGQEARLRCSPMKGHSHVYWYRQLPEEGLKFMVYLQKENIIDESGMPKERFSAEFPKEGPSILRIQQVVRGDSAAYFCASSPGSGGSFPNEQFFGPGTRLTVL.